Listed below are T cell receptor beta chains from one sample, sequenced in a study of cytomegalovirus exposure and HLA in healthy donors. The method was immunoSEQ multiplex PCR; TCRdb's version includes in-frame clones alone and lacks a portion of them. The table records roughly 100,000 clones, roughly 9.4% of them present only once. Sequences were obtained from PBMCs. The receptor source for this set is a man aged 45-60 years in good health and CMV-seropositive. Both conserved end residues are part of each CDR3. The order of the fields is J gene, V gene, clone size, D gene, CDR3 DNA, CDR3 protein. A D gene is named only where the DNA matches it firmly. Expanded clones are given a class, and other clones once, few, many or no size at all.

J gene: TRBJ1-1; V gene: TRBV28; clone size: .; D gene: TRBD1; CDR3 DNA: TGTGCCAGCAGTTTGAACAGGGGGAACACTGAAGCTTTCTTT; CDR3 protein: CASSLNRGNTEAFF
J gene: TRBJ2-1; V gene: TRBV6-5; clone size: few; D gene: .; CDR3 DNA: TGTGCCAGCAGTAGGGGACTTTGGGACTACAATGAGCAGTTCTTC; CDR3 protein: CASSRGLWDYNEQFF
J gene: TRBJ2-1; V gene: TRBV19; clone size: .; D gene: .; CDR3 DNA: TGTGCCAGTAGTATAGGGAGGGGAGCGGAGTACAATGAGCAGTTCTTC; CDR3 protein: CASSIGRGAEYNEQFF
J gene: TRBJ1-1; V gene: TRBV5-4; clone size: few; D gene: .; CDR3 DNA: TGTGCCAGCAGCACCTCGACGGACATGAACACTGAAGCTTTCTTT; CDR3 protein: CASSTSTDMNTEAFF
J gene: TRBJ1-2; V gene: TRBV2; clone size: .; D gene: TRBD1; CDR3 DNA: TGTGCCAGCGGGGCTACTTACCTTGACAGGGTCTCCTATGGCTACACCTTC; CDR3 protein: CASGATYLDRVSYGYTF
J gene: TRBJ2-7; V gene: TRBV5-6; clone size: few; D gene: .; CDR3 DNA: TGTGCCAGCAGCTCCCCGCGAGGCCCTTTAAGATCCTACGAGCAGTACTTC; CDR3 protein: CASSSPRGPLRSYEQYF
J gene: TRBJ2-7; V gene: TRBV9; clone size: .; D gene: TRBD2; CDR3 DNA: TGTGCCAGCAGGCCTAGCGGGAGTTACGAGCAGTACTTC; CDR3 protein: CASRPSGSYEQYF
J gene: TRBJ1-3; V gene: TRBV9; clone size: .; D gene: .; CDR3 DNA: TGTGCCAGCAGCCTAGGAGGTTCTGGAAACACCATATATTTT; CDR3 protein: CASSLGGSGNTIYF
J gene: TRBJ1-5; V gene: TRBV29-1; clone size: .; D gene: TRBD1; CDR3 DNA: TGCAGCGTTGGTACAGGGGGCAATCAGCCCCAGCATTTT; CDR3 protein: CSVGTGGNQPQHF
J gene: TRBJ2-5; V gene: TRBV5-4; clone size: many; D gene: TRBD2; CDR3 DNA: TGTGCCAGCAGCTTGTCCGGGACTAGCCAAGAGACCCAGTACTTC; CDR3 protein: CASSLSGTSQETQYF
J gene: TRBJ2-3; V gene: TRBV5-1; clone size: few; D gene: .; CDR3 DNA: TGCGCCAGCAGCTTGAACCGACAGAGAGATAGCACAGATACGCAGTATTTT; CDR3 protein: CASSLNRQRDSTDTQYF
J gene: TRBJ2-3; V gene: TRBV19; clone size: few; D gene: TRBD2; CDR3 DNA: TGTGCCAGTAGCCCCGGGACTAGCTTTGGAGATACGCAGTATTTT; CDR3 protein: CASSPGTSFGDTQYF
J gene: TRBJ2-2; V gene: TRBV6-6; clone size: .; D gene: .; CDR3 DNA: TGTGCCAGCAGTTACCCCAGGACGAACACCGGGGAGCTGTTTTTT; CDR3 protein: CASSYPRTNTGELFF
J gene: TRBJ2-3; V gene: TRBV7-2; clone size: few; D gene: TRBD2; CDR3 DNA: TGTGCCAGCAGCTACCGAGCGGGAGGGCCCACAGATACGCAGTATTTT; CDR3 protein: CASSYRAGGPTDTQYF
J gene: TRBJ1-2; V gene: TRBV6-5; clone size: few; D gene: .; CDR3 DNA: TGTGCCAGCAGGAACCAGGGAAGTGTGAGGAGTGGCTACACCTTC; CDR3 protein: CASRNQGSVRSGYTF
J gene: TRBJ2-2; V gene: TRBV7-3; clone size: .; D gene: TRBD1; CDR3 DNA: TGTGCCAGCAGCCGGACAGGGACCGGGGAGCTGTTTTTT; CDR3 protein: CASSRTGTGELFF
J gene: TRBJ2-2; V gene: TRBV6-5; clone size: few; D gene: .; CDR3 DNA: TGTGCCAGCAGTTACTCATCCCAGGGTCCCGGGGAGCTGTTTTTT; CDR3 protein: CASSYSSQGPGELFF